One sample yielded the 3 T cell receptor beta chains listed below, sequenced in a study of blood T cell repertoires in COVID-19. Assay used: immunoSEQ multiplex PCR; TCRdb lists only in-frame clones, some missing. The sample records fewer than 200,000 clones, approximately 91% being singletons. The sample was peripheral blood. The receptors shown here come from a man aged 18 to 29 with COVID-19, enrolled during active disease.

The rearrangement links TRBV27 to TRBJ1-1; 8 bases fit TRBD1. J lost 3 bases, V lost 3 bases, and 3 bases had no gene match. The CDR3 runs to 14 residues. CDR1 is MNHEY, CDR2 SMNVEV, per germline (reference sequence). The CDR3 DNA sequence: TGTGCCAGCAGTTTTCGGGGACAGGACACTGAAGCTTTCTTT. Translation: CASSFRGQDTEAFF.

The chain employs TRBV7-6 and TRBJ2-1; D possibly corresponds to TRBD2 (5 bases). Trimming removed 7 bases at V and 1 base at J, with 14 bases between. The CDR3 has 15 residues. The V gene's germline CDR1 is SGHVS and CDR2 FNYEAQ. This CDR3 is CASTQSSGSYNEQFF. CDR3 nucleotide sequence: TGTGCCAGCACTCAGAGCAGCGGTTCCTACAATGAGCAGTTCTTC.

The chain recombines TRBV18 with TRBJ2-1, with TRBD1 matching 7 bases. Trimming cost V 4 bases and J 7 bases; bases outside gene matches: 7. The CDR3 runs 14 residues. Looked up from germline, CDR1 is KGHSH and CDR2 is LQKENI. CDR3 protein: CASSQGARGNEQFF. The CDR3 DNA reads TGTGCCAGCTCACAGGGGGCTAGGGGGAATGAGCAGTTCTTC.